The rows below give T cell receptor beta chains drawn from one sample of a study of human T cells and chemical hapten exposure. TCRdb analysed the RACE reads with MiXCR anew, one entry per CDR3 protein. The data contain about 40,000 distinct CDR3 sequences, approximately 3.4% of them singletons. The source was whole blood, collected in connection with sensitization to the hapten diphenylcyclopropenone (DPC). These receptors came from a man in his forties with alopecia areata. Some clones in this sample may be carry-over from other donors' samples. Each CDR3 is given with its conserved first and last residue. Fields, in order: CDR3 length, clone size, D gene, V gene, J gene, CDR3 protein, CDR3 DNA. The D gene is left open where the match is weak. Size is omitted from some rows. Given values are once, few, many or a class for expanded clones.

14	many	-	TRBV7-9	TRBJ1-1	CASSSASTGTEAFF	TGTGCCAGCAGCAGTGCCTCCACAGGCACTGAAGCTTTCTTT
15	many	-	TRBV7-8	TRBJ2-5	CASSSPPEPGETQYF	TGTGCCAGCAGCTCGCCGCCGGAACCTGGAGAGACCCAGTACTTC
13	many	TRBD2	TRBV4-1	TRBJ2-1	CASTPDRAGQQFF	TGCGCCAGCACCCCAGACCGAGCGGGGCAGCAGTTCTTC
18	many	-	TRBV18	TRBJ1-1	CASSPRQIQRAENTEAFF	TGTGCCAGCTCGCCGAGGCAGATCCAGAGGGCCGAGAACACTGAAGCTTTCTTT
13	many	-	TRBV15	TRBJ1-5	CATSREIDWPQHF	TGTGCCACCAGCAGAGAAATTGACTGGCCCCAGCATTTT
15	many	-	TRBV4-2	TRBJ2-3	CASSHGGGPTDTQYF	TGTGCCAGCAGCCATGGGGGAGGCCCCACAGATACGCAGTATTTT
16	many	TRBD2	TRBV11-2	TRBJ2-5	CASSLDPEGGLETQYF	TGTGCCAGCAGCTTAGATCCCGAGGGAGGGCTGGAGACCCAGTACTTC
13	few	-	TRBV19	TRBJ2-3	CASSITEGDTQYF	TGTGCCAGTAGTATAACGGAGGGAGATACGCAGTATTTT
12	many	-	TRBV2	TRBJ2-6	CASSSGANVLTF	TGTGCCAGTTCCTCTGGGGCCAACGTCCTGACTTTC
16	many	-	TRBV12-3/TRBV12-4	TRBJ2-6	CASSLWGIPGANVLTF	TGTGCCAGCAGTTTGTGGGGGATTCCTGGGGCCAACGTCCTGACTTTC
17	many	TRBD2	TRBV6-2/TRBV6-3	TRBJ2-1	CASSYQDLAGGGNEQFF	TGTGCCAGCAGTTACCAGGACTTAGCGGGAGGTGGCAATGAGCAGTTCTTC
16	many	-	TRBV28	TRBJ2-3	CASSLRVMASTDTQYF	TGTGCCAGCAGTTTAAGGGTTATGGCTAGCACAGATACGCAGTATTTT
19	medium-sized	-	TRBV28	TRBJ2-4	CASSLSQLGGVMAKNIQYF	TGTGCCAGCAGTTTATCCCAATTGGGGGGCGTAATGGCCAAAAACATTCAGTACTTC
14	many	-	TRBV24-1	TRBJ1-5	CATSAPWADQPQHF	TGTGCCACCAGTGCTCCCTGGGCAGATCAGCCCCAGCATTTT
15	few	TRBD2	TRBV24-1	TRBJ2-3	CATSDTSGSTDTQYF	TGTGCCACCAGTGATACTAGCGGAAGCACAGATACGCAGTATTTT
15	many	TRBD1	TRBV7-7	TRBJ2-7	CASSLGQGSGYEQYF	TGTGCCAGCAGCTTGGGACAGGGCTCGGGCTACGAGCAGTACTTC
16	many	TRBD1	TRBV6-4	TRBJ2-7	CASSDPLQGPGYEQYF	TGTGCCAGCAGTGACCCTCTACAGGGGCCGGGGTACGAGCAGTACTTC
13	many	TRBD1	TRBV12-3/TRBV12-4	TRBJ1-6	CASSDREGSTLHF	TGTGCCAGCAGTGACAGGGAGGGATCCACCCTCCACTTT
16	many	-	TRBV4-2	TRBJ2-4	CASSQDLGVAKNIQYF	TGTGCCAGCAGCCAAGATCTAGGAGTAGCCAAAAACATTCAGTACTTC
16	-	-	TRBV24-1	TRBJ2-1	CATSSTSPVPVNEQFF	TGTGCCACCAGTAGTACTAGCCCGGTGCCTGTAAATGAGCAGTTCTTC
14	many	-	TRBV19	TRBJ1-1	CASSNRDGNTEAFF	TGTGCCAGTAGTAACCGGGACGGGAACACTGAAGCTTTCTTT
14	many	-	TRBV4-2	TRBJ2-3	CASSQERGADTQYF	TGTGCCAGCAGCCAAGAAAGAGGGGCAGATACGCAGTATTTT
17	many	TRBD2	TRBV7-8	TRBJ2-1	CASSETSGRGLYNEQFF	TGTGCCAGCAGCGAAACTAGCGGGAGAGGCCTCTACAATGAGCAGTTCTTC
13	few	-	TRBV11-2	TRBJ1-1	CASSRPEVIEAFF	TGTGCCAGCAGCCGACCTGAGGTCATTGAAGCTTTCTTT
13	few	-	TRBV6-1	TRBJ1-1	CASRDTWNTEAFF	TGTGCCAGCAGAGATACCTGGAACACTGAAGCTTTCTTT
16	many	TRBD1	TRBV5-8	TRBJ2-1	CASSLGTGSSYNEQFF	TGTGCCAGCAGCTTGGGGACAGGGAGCTCCTACAATGAGCAGTTCTTC
14	many	-	TRBV3-1	TRBJ1-2	CASSQGNKAYGYTF	TGTGCCAGCAGCCAAGGGAACAAGGCGTATGGCTACACCTTC
13	many	-	TRBV12-3/TRBV12-4	TRBJ2-1	CASSLDEYNEQFF	TGTGCCAGCAGTTTGGACGAATACAATGAGCAGTTCTTC
14	many	-	TRBV12-3/TRBV12-4	TRBJ2-7	CASSPSGASYEQYF	TGTGCCAGCAGCCCCTCAGGGGCTTCCTACGAGCAGTACTTC
15	many	TRBD2	TRBV14	TRBJ2-1	CASSQGLAAWDEQFF	TGTGCCAGCAGCCAAGGACTAGCAGCCTGGGACGAGCAGTTCTTC
16	many	TRBD1	TRBV7-9	TRBJ1-2	CASSSLGQESGYGYTF	TGTGCCAGCAGCTCCCTGGGACAGGAGTCCGGCTATGGCTACACCTTC
15	-	TRBD1	TRBV4-1	TRBJ2-7	CASSLAGTGPLEQYF	TGCGCCAGCAGCCTAGCCGGGACAGGGCCCCTCGAGCAGTACTTC
16	many	-	TRBV6-2/TRBV6-3	TRBJ2-7	CASSTDGRGQFYEQYF	TGTGCCAGCAGTACCGATGGCCGGGGGCAATTCTACGAGCAGTACTTC
13	few	-	TRBV12-3/TRBV12-4	TRBJ1-1	CASRGEGMSEAFF	TGTGCCAGCAGGGGGGAGGGAATGTCTGAAGCTTTCTTT
14	many	-	TRBV28	TRBJ1-3	CATSLGLSGNTIYF	TGTGCCACCTCTCTCGGGCTTTCTGGAAACACCATATATTTT
16	many	-	TRBV4-1	TRBJ2-3	CASSQVRQAPGDTQYF	TGCGCCAGCAGCCAAGTGCGGCAAGCCCCCGGGGATACGCAGTATTTT
16	many	-	TRBV28	TRBJ2-1	CASSSAWGMAYNEQFF	TGTGCCAGCAGTTCCGCTTGGGGGATGGCTTACAATGAGCAGTTCTTC
14	many	TRBD2	TRBV20-1	TRBJ2-7	CSARTSGGTYEQYF	TGCAGTGCTAGAACTAGCGGGGGGACCTACGAGCAGTACTTC
15	many	-	TRBV12-3/TRBV12-4	TRBJ2-3	CASTLRGSSTDTQYF	TGTGCCAGCACCTTGCGGGGTTCGAGCACAGATACGCAGTATTTT
17	many	TRBD1	TRBV6-1	TRBJ2-6	CASTRGTGGLGANVLTF	TGTGCCAGCACGAGGGGGACAGGGGGACTGGGGGCCAACGTCCTGACTTTC
14	-	-	TRBV29-1	TRBJ2-7	CSVEEPGGRYEQYF	TGCAGCGTTGAAGAGCCAGGTGGTAGGTACGAGCAGTACTTC
16	many	TRBD2	TRBV28	TRBJ2-3	CASSFSQRDGTDTQYF	TGTGCCAGCAGTTTCTCCCAGCGGGATGGCACAGATACGCAGTATTTT
13	medium-sized	-	TRBV12-5	TRBJ2-1	CASGSPLMVAQFF	TGTGCTAGTGGTTCTCCCCTTATGGTGGCGCAGTTCTTC
14	many	-	TRBV10-3	TRBJ1-1	CAISEYAPPTEAFF	TGTGCCATCAGTGAGTACGCGCCCCCAACTGAAGCTTTCTTT
13	few	-	TRBV5-1	TRBJ2-5	CASSPGLQETQYF	TGCGCCAGCAGCCCGGGACTTCAAGAGACCCAGTACTTC
14	many	TRBD1	TRBV30	TRBJ1-1	CAWEGPQGRTEAFF	TGTGCCTGGGAGGGGCCACAGGGGAGGACTGAAGCTTTCTTT
13	-	-	TRBV28	TRBJ1-5	CASNRWGDQPQHF	TGTGCCAGCAACCGGTGGGGGGATCAGCCCCAGCATTTT
12	many	-	TRBV7-8	TRBJ2-1	CASARILNEQFF	TGTGCCAGCGCTAGAATTCTCAATGAGCAGTTCTTC
16	many	-	TRBV20-1	TRBJ2-7	CSAPASFGGPMGEQYF	TGCAGTGCCCCAGCGAGCTTCGGCGGGCCAATGGGCGAGCAGTACTTC
16	many	TRBD2	TRBV24-1	TRBJ2-1	CATSDASTSDYNEQFF	TGTGCCACCAGTGATGCCTCGACTAGCGACTACAATGAGCAGTTCTTC
16	medium-sized	-	TRBV4-2	TRBJ2-6	CASSQERSSGANVLTF	TGTGCCAGCAGCCAAGAGCGGAGCTCTGGGGCCAACGTCCTGACTTTC
16	few	-	TRBV5-4	TRBJ1-3	CASSLGDRSSGNTIYF	TGTGCCAGCAGCTTGGGGGACCGAAGCTCTGGAAACACCATATATTTT
14	many	TRBD2	TRBV7-9	TRBJ2-1	CASSVSGNLNEQFF	TGTGCCAGCAGCGTTAGCGGGAATCTCAATGAGCAGTTCTTC
15	-	-	TRBV7-9	TRBJ2-1	CASSWEGPGQNEQFF	TGTGCCAGCAGCTGGGAAGGACCAGGCCAAAATGAGCAGTTCTTC
13	many	TRBD1	TRBV20-1	TRBJ2-1	CSARGGPHNEQFF	TGCAGTGCTCGAGGGGGCCCCCATAATGAGCAGTTCTTC
14	many	-	TRBV18	TRBJ2-5	CASSRDRGGETQYF	TGTGCCAGCTCACGAGACAGAGGTGGAGAGACCCAGTACTTC
12	many	TRBD1	TRBV29-1	TRBJ2-7	CSVNTGGYEQYF	TGCAGCGTTAACACAGGGGGGTACGAGCAGTACTTC